This entry lists 31 T cell receptor beta chains sequenced from one sample in a study of CD8 T cells in Susac syndrome (dated by TCRdb to about 2019). Libraries were constructed by the immunoSEQ multiplex PCR assay. RNA was extracted using the RNeasy kit, and about 0.5 to 1 microgram was reverse transcribed with random hexamers. TCRdb reanalyzed the raw reads on its own, using fastp at Q25 for trimming and MiXCR for clone calling, and kept in-frame beta chains. A single entry per CDR3 protein holds the most common genes and DNA from its merged rows. The sample table holds a few hundred thousand distinct CDR3 sequences, of which about 91% were seen once. The ten largest make up about 0.063% of the sample. Material: CD4+ T cells from PBMCs. These receptors all come from a human donor with multiple sclerosis.

The chain has TRBV9 and TRBJ1-3; D perhaps matches TRBD1 (5 bases). Germline V gene lookup returns CDR1 SGDLS and CDR2 YYNGEE. V lost 0 bases and J 4 bases, leaving 11 bases between the germline ends. CDR3 length equals 15 residues. For the CDR3, the DNA is TGTGCCAGCAGCGTAGAGGGGTCTGGAGGAAACACCATATATTTT. This gives the protein CASSVEGSGGNTIYF.

The J gene is TRBJ2-3, the V gene TRBV7-3, with 8 bases lining up with TRBD2. This CDR3 contains 17 residues. The V gene end was trimmed by 5 bases and the J gene end by 2 bases; junction bases not matched to a gene: 12. CDR1 is SGHTA, CDR2 FQGTGA, per germline. The CDR3 protein is CASSDTGAGGFTDTQYF. Written as DNA, the CDR3 is TGTGCCAGCAGCGACACGGGGGCGGGGGGATTCACAGATACGCAGTATTTT.

Only a few counts were recorded for this clonotype. The chain uses TRBV18 and TRBJ2-1; D may match TRBD1 or TRBD2 (5 bases each). Trimming stripped 1 base from V and 4 bases from J, with 11 bases between. Per germline, CDR1 KGHSH and CDR2 LQKENI. The CDR3 spans 15 residues. The chain's CDR3 is CASSPRGRGYNEQFF. CDR3 sequence (DNA): TGTGCCAGCTCACCACGGGGGAGAGGATACAATGAGCAGTTCTTC.

This clonotype was detected a few times. The chain combines TRBV30 with TRBJ2-7; no clear D. Germline V gene lookup returns CDR1 GTSNPN and CDR2 SVGIG (reference sequence). The V end was cut by 4 bases, the J end by 0 bases, with 4 bases between. This CDR3 contains 11 residues. The CDR3 spells CAWTDSYEQYF. Here the CDR3 DNA reads TGTGCCTGGACGGACTCCTACGAGCAGTACTTC.

This clonotype has a single count. V is TRBV20-1 and J is TRBJ1-5, with D hard to call. Trimming pared 2 bases from V and 6 bases from J, leaving 20 bases between. The CDR3 has 16 amino acids. Germline CDR1 DFQATT, CDR2 SNEGSKA (reference sequence). CDR3 protein: CSARPEGMGFGQPQHF. In DNA form, the CDR3 reads TGCAGTGCTAGACCAGAGGGTATGGGTTTCGGTCAGCCCCAGCATTTT.

V is TRBV20-1 and J is TRBJ2-5; D is undetermined. This CDR3 contains 13 residues. Trimming took 3 bases from V and 1 from J, leaving 9 bases between them. CDR1 is DFQATT and CDR2 is SNEGSKA in the germline V gene (reference sequence). The CDR3 loop is CSASQAAQETQYF. The CDR3 region has the DNA TGCAGTGCTAGTCAAGCTGCCCAAGAGACCCAGTACTTC.

V and J are TRBV7-9 and TRBJ2-7; possible D gene TRBD2, 6 bases. Trimming pared 2 bases from V and 6 bases from J, leaving 14 bases between. Germline CDR1 reads SEHNR; CDR2 reads FQNEAQ (reference sequence). This CDR3 is built from 14 residues. The CDR3 region is CASSLMGDFAEQYF. Written as DNA, the CDR3 is TGTGCCAGCAGCTTAATGGGGGACTTCGCCGAGCAGTACTTC. Full variable domain (rest looked up from reference TRBV7-9 and TRBJ2-7): DTGVSQNPRHKITKRGQNVTFRCDPISEHNRLYWYRQTLGQGPEFLTYFQNEAQLEKSRLLSDRFSAERPKGSFSTLEIQRTEQGDSAMYLCASSLMGDFAEQYFGPGTRLTVT.

The chain carries TRBV6-6 and TRBJ1-5, with no clear D. The germline gives CDR1 MNHNY, CDR2 SVGAGI (reference sequence). The CDR3 length is 14 residues. With 2 bases removed from V and 3 bases from J, the gap between germline ends came to 8 bases. CDR3 protein: CASSYNPVNQPQHF. CDR3 coding DNA: TGTGCCAGCAGTTACAATCCGGTCAATCAGCCCCAGCATTTT.

The chain is built from TRBV7-9 and TRBJ2-1, with a weak D call TRBD2 (7 bases). Germline CDR1 reads SEHNR; CDR2 reads FQNEAQ (reference sequence). Deletions cut 2 bases from V and 14 bases from J, with 16 bases between. This CDR3 has 13 amino acids. The CDR3 here is CASSLRLEGGEFF. The CDR3 DNA is TGTGCCAGCAGCTTAAGACTCGAGGGGGGGGAGTTCTTC.

The table lists this clonotype with a few counts. Germline and junction disagree at one end, which may indicate a read error. This chain links TRBV5-1 with TRBJ2-5; 7 nucleotides line up with TRBD2. CDR1 and CDR2 from the germline V gene are SGHRS and YFSETQ. This CDR3 region has 13 residues. The CDR3 region is CASSRGGEETQYF. CDR3 nucleotides: TGTGCCAGCAGCCGGGGAGGGGAAGAGACCCAGTACTTC.

The chain couples TRBV12-3 or TRBV12-4 to TRBJ2-7; no clear D. The V end was cut by 4 bases, the J end by 7 bases, with 17 bases between. The CDR3 runs 14 residues. CDR3 DNA: TGTGCCAGCAGTTCGTCCCGGAGTAACGGGGAGCAGTACTTC. This translates into CASSSSRSNGEQYF.

The chain couples TRBV6-1 to TRBJ2-7; possibly TRBD2 for D (5 bases). This CDR3 has 14 amino acids. CDR1 and CDR2 from the germline V gene are MNHNS and SASEGT. The ends were cut back, 3 bases at V and 0 bases at J, with 9 bases in the middle. CDR3 sequence (DNA): TGTGCCAGCAGTGAGAGACGGGACTCCTACGAGCAGTACTTC. Translating gives CASSERRDSYEQYF.

The chain recombines TRBV29-1 with TRBJ2-7; 8 positions agree with TRBD1. After removal of 4 bases from V and 4 bases from J, the junction contained 6 bases not matched to a gene. Germline V gives CDR1 SQVTM, CDR2 ANQGSEA. The CDR3 is 13 amino acids. CDR3 amino acids: CSVAGGAGYEQYF. CDR3 bases: TGCAGCGTTGCAGGGGGCGCAGGATACGAGCAGTACTTC.

The chain combines TRBV30 with TRBJ1-2, with TRBD1 matching 7 bases. CDR1 GTSNPN and CDR2 SVGIG come from the germline V gene (reference sequence). The CDR3 loop spans 13 amino acids. Unmatched junction bases numbered 8, after V lost 4 bases and J lost 6 bases. CDR3 in amino acids: CAWIKGARDGYTF. As DNA, the CDR3 is TGTGCCTGGATAAAGGGGGCAAGGGATGGCTACACCTTC.

The V gene is TRBV20-1, the J gene TRBJ1-5; D is undetermined. From germline, CDR1 is DFQATT and CDR2 SNEGSKA (reference sequence). V was pared by 1 base and J by 7 bases, with 8 bases between. The CDR3 totals 12 residues. CDR3 sequence: CSARVVGQPQHF. Here the CDR3 DNA reads TGCAGTGCTAGAGTAGTAGGACAGCCCCAGCATTTT.

In DNA form, the CDR3 reads TGTGCCTGGAGTGTATTCCAAGAGACCCAGTACTTC. Residues: CAWSVFQETQYF. This chain connects TRBV30 to TRBJ2-5; D unclear. The CDR3 sequence is 12 residues long. CDR1 and CDR2 from the germline V gene are GTSNPN and SVGIG (reference sequence). Deletions cut 0 bases from V and 1 base from J, with 3 bases between.

This clonotype came up once. This chain links TRBV5-1 with TRBJ1-2, with D uncertain. The CDR3 runs to 14 residues. Trimming pared 0 bases from V and 0 bases from J, leaving 6 bases between. Per germline, CDR1 SGHRS and CDR2 YFSETQ. The CDR3 spells CASSLEAANYGYTF. The CDR3 DNA is TGCGCCAGCAGCTTGGAGGCAGCTAACTATGGCTACACCTTC.

The rearrangement uses TRBV30 and TRBJ1-5; perhaps TRBD1 as D (6 bases). Trimming took 3 bases from V and 4 from J, leaving 16 bases between them. Germline CDR1 reads GTSNPN; CDR2 reads SVGIG (reference sequence). The CDR3 is 15 amino acids. The CDR3 sequence is CAWSAVGQYNQPQHF. The CDR3 bases are TGTGCCTGGAGCGCCGTTGGACAGTATAATCAGCCCCAGCATTTT.

V gene TRBV2 combines with J gene TRBJ1-2; 7 positions agree with TRBD1. The V gene's germline CDR1 is SNHLY and CDR2 FYNNEI. The CDR3 spans 13 residues. After removal of 3 bases from V and 3 bases from J, the junction contained 1 base not matched to a gene. DNA for the CDR3: TGTGCCAGCAGTGAGGGACAGCACTATGGCTACACCTTC. This sequence encodes CASSEGQHYGYTF.

The chain links TRBV7-2 to TRBJ1-1, with unresolved D. Germline V CDR1 and CDR2: SGHTA, FQGNSA. The CDR3 extends over 16 amino acids. V was cut by 5 bases and J by 5 bases, with 21 bases left in between. The CDR3 region is CASSVSGFYGETEAFF. The CDR3 region has the DNA TGTGCCAGCAGCGTATCGGGATTCTATGGAGAGACTGAAGCTTTCTTT.

This rearrangement joins TRBV19 to TRBJ1-1; D remains ambiguous. CDR1 is LNHDA, CDR2 SQIVND, per germline (reference sequence). V was trimmed by 7 bases and J by 4 bases, leaving 13 bases between them. The CDR3 is 13 residues long. The CDR3 DNA follows: TGTGCCAGTACCTGGCAGGAGGGCACTGAAGCTTTCTTT. Translating it yields CASTWQEGTEAFF. Full variable domain (rest looked up from reference TRBV19 and TRBJ1-1): DGGITQSPKYLFRKEGQNVTLSCEQNLNHDAMYWYRQDPGQGLRLIYYSQIVNDFQKGDIAEGYSVSREKKESFPLTVTSAQKNPTAFYLCASTWQEGTEAFFGQGTRLTVV.

The V and J genes are TRBV19 and TRBJ1-1; D perhaps matches TRBD1 (6 bases). There are 16 residues in the CDR3. CDR1 and CDR2 from the germline V gene are LNHDA and SQIVND (reference sequence). The ends were cut back, 1 base at V and 1 base at J, with 13 bases in the middle. As DNA, the CDR3 is TGTGCCAGTAGTATAGTTGGCCGACAGGAGAACACTGAAGCTTTCTTT. Its protein product is CASSIVGRQENTEAFF.

V usage is TRBV4-1 and J usage is TRBJ1-2; D is undetermined. There are 13 residues in the CDR3. Germline CDR1 MGHRA, CDR2 YSYEKL. With 0 bases removed from V and 8 bases from J, the gap between germline ends came to 10 bases. The CDR3 reads CASSQDRKAGYTF. CDR3 DNA sequence: TGCGCCAGCAGCCAAGATAGGAAGGCCGGCTACACCTTC.

V is TRBV6-6 and J is TRBJ2-1; D perhaps matches TRBD2 (6 bases). The CDR3 spans 16 residues. CDR1 is MNHNY, CDR2 SVGAGI, per germline (reference sequence). V was cut by 2 bases and J by 5 bases, with 16 bases left in between. CDR3 in DNA: TGTGCCAGCAGTTACCCCCCCAACGGGGGAAACAATGAGCAGTTCTTC. Its protein is CASSYPPNGGNNEQFF.

The rearrangement uses TRBV20-1 and TRBJ2-7; 7 bases match TRBD1. The junction had 9 bases not matched to a gene; V was cut back by 3 bases and J by 1 base. This CDR3 contains 15 residues. Germline V gene data show CDR1 as DFQATT and CDR2 as SNEGSKA (reference sequence). The CDR3 DNA is TGCAGTGCTAGTGACGGACAGGCCCCATCCTACGAGCAGTACTTC. This gives the protein CSASDGQAPSYEQYF.

The CDR3 coding sequence is TGTGCCAGCAGGACGGGACGAGTTGGCTATGGCTACACCTTC. Its translation: CASRTGRVGYGYTF. The chain links TRBV6-5 to TRBJ1-2; possible D gene TRBD1, 5 bases. The CDR3 runs to 14 residues. CDR1 is MNHEY and CDR2 is SVGAGI in the germline V gene. V was clipped by 6 bases and J by 4 bases, with 15 bases between them.

This clonotype appeared a single time. The V gene is TRBV7-3, the J gene TRBJ2-3; the D is unclear. V gave up 2 bases and J gave up 6 bases, with 9 bases separating them. Germline assignment: CDR1 SGHTA and CDR2 FQGTGA. The CDR3 spans 13 residues. CDR3 coding DNA: TGTGCCAGCAGCTTAGGTCCGTCGGATACGCAGTATTTT. Protein: CASSLGPSDTQYF.

The genes are TRBV20-1 and TRBJ2-1; no reliable D call. V lost 3 bases and J lost 7, with 10 bases in between. This CDR3 is 12 amino acids long. The germline V gene has CDR1 DFQATT and CDR2 SNEGSKA (reference sequence). CDR3 sequence: CSASMVINEQFF. The CDR3 nucleotides read TGCAGTGCTAGTATGGTTATAAATGAGCAGTTCTTC.

This chain joins TRBV5-1 and TRBJ1-2; D remains unclear. Trimming shortened V by 4 bases and J by 3 bases, and 13 bases separated the two germline ends. The germline CDR1 and CDR2 sequences are SGHRS and YFSETQ. This CDR3 has 14 residues. The CDR3 loop reads CASSREGRDYGYTF. The CDR3 region has the DNA TGCGCCAGCAGCCGAGAAGGGCGGGACTATGGCTACACCTTC.

The chain carries TRBV7-8 and TRBJ2-7; TRBD1 aligns across 9 bases. Germline V lookup: CDR1 SGHVS, CDR2 FQNEAQ. The CDR3 totals 17 residues. J was trimmed by 11 bases and V by 5 bases; bases with no gene match: 22. The CDR3 DNA follows: TGTGCCAGCAGCGGGGGCTTAAGGACAGGGGAATCGGTGCTGAAGTACTTC. As protein: CASSGGLRTGESVLKYF.

This chain joins TRBV20-1 and TRBJ1-5; a weak D match, TRBD1 (5 bases). This CDR3 is built from 12 residues. V dropped 6 bases and J dropped 6 bases, with 12 bases sitting between them. Germline assignment: CDR1 DFQATT and CDR2 SNEGSKA (reference sequence). DNA of the CDR3: TGCAGTGCCCGAGCAACAGGTCAGCCCCAGCATTTT. Translated: CSARATGQPQHF.